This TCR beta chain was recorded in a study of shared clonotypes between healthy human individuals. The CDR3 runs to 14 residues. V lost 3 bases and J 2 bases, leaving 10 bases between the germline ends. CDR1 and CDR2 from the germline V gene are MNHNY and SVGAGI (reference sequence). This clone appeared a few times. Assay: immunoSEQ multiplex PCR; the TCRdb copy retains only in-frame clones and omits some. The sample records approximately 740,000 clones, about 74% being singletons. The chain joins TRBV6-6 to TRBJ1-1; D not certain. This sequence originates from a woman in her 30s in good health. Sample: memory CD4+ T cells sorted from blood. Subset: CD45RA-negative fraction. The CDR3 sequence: CASSYRAFNTEAFF. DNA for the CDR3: TGTGCCAGCAGTTATAGGGCGTTTAACACTGAAGCTTTCTTT.